A selection of T cell receptor beta chains follows, all from one sample in a study of human T cells and chemical hapten exposure. From the RACE reads, TCRdb called clonotypes with MiXCR, one entry per CDR3 protein. Of under 300,000 distinct CDR3 sequences detected, 7.5% to 10% appear once; the ten largest clones hold about 2.1%. Specimen: whole blood, collected in connection with sensitization to the hapten diphenylcyclopropenone (DPC). The receptors shown here come from a woman aged 35 to 49 with alopecia areata. Some clones in this sample may be carry-over from other donors' samples. CDR3s leave out the opening cysteine and the closing phenylalanine or tryptophan. The order of the fields is J gene, V gene, CDR3 protein.

J: TRBJ2-7; V: TRBV7-2; CDR3: ASSPSSGRYEQY
J: TRBJ1-1; V: TRBV7-9; CDR3: ASSLSGTGNTEAF
J: TRBJ1-2; V: TRBV10-3; CDR3: AIRDQALGQDGYT
J: TRBJ2-1; V: TRBV28; CDR3: TSSLRITYNEQF
J: TRBJ2-5; V: TRBV5-1; CDR3: ASSSQGEVWETQY
J: TRBJ2-7; V: TRBV5-6; CDR3: ASSLIRQGGHEQY
J: TRBJ1-2; V: TRBV7-2; CDR3: ASSLDQGLGGYT
J: TRBJ2-3; V: TRBV4-3; CDR3: ASSHQGARADTQY
J: TRBJ2-2; V: TRBV6-2/TRBV6-3; CDR3: ASSDRADRHTGELF
J: TRBJ2-3; V: TRBV29-1; CDR3: SVEDRKGTDTQY
J: TRBJ1-4; V: TRBV7-2; CDR3: ASSPSPPGLGEKLF
J: TRBJ2-5; V: TRBV20-1; CDR3: SASGLADRLVASETQY
J: TRBJ2-7; V: TRBV21-1; CDR3: ASSKVSGGSYEQY
J: TRBJ2-3; V: TRBV3-2; CDR3: ASSQGRRKTDTQY
J: TRBJ2-3; V: TRBV7-2; CDR3: ASSSPLLDTQY
J: TRBJ2-5; V: TRBV12-3/TRBV12-4; CDR3: ASSPRTDPQETQY
J: TRBJ2-5; V: TRBV29-1; CDR3: SVEYPARGETQY
J: TRBJ2-5; V: TRBV4-3; CDR3: ASSPTGTSGPETQY
J: TRBJ1-4; V: TRBV7-2; CDR3: ASTTDRAGEKLF
J: TRBJ2-7; V: TRBV4-2; CDR3: ASSQVPIHEQY
J: TRBJ2-1; V: TRBV15; CDR3: ATSRELGSYNEQF
J: TRBJ2-6; V: TRBV10-3; CDR3: AISEDDSLSSGANVLT
J: TRBJ2-2; V: TRBV12-3/TRBV12-4; CDR3: ASSLMRAGELF
J: TRBJ2-2; V: TRBV7-9; CDR3: ASSLARAGEGTGELF
J: TRBJ2-7; V: TRBV6-1; CDR3: ASSEAVQGYEQY
J: TRBJ1-1; V: TRBV3-1; CDR3: ASSQEPRITEAF
J: TRBJ2-5; V: TRBV12-3/TRBV12-4; CDR3: ASSFSRETQY
J: TRBJ2-1; V: TRBV4-3; CDR3: ASSPQDYNEQF
J: TRBJ1-2; V: TRBV29-1; CDR3: SVDARYT
J: TRBJ2-1; V: TRBV27; CDR3: ASKGRLVNNEQF
J: TRBJ2-7; V: TRBV7-9; CDR3: ASSYHWGLGTYEQY
J: TRBJ2-1; V: TRBV4-1; CDR3: ASSQGEWGEQF
J: TRBJ2-3; V: TRBV11-2; CDR3: ASSPGTLTDTQY
J: TRBJ2-1; V: TRBV6-5; CDR3: ASSYSRASGRDEQF
J: TRBJ2-1; V: TRBV7-9; CDR3: ASSFDRSDNEQF
J: TRBJ1-1; V: TRBV7-9; CDR3: ASSLAGGRNTEAF
J: TRBJ1-1; V: TRBV12-3/TRBV12-4; CDR3: ASSLLQSLVREAF
J: TRBJ1-1; V: TRBV6-5; CDR3: ATAAGGALPRTEAF
J: TRBJ2-2; V: TRBV4-3; CDR3: ASSQDRVSGELF
J: TRBJ2-3; V: TRBV21-1; CDR3: ASSKECRTGVADTQY
J: TRBJ1-6; V: TRBV7-2; CDR3: ASSLGVQYNSPLH
J: TRBJ2-1; V: TRBV10-3; CDR3: ASRTGGPNEQF
J: TRBJ2-7; V: TRBV30; CDR3: AWDRGSYEQY
J: TRBJ1-2; V: TRBV2; CDR3: ASSTGYYGYT
J: TRBJ2-3; V: TRBV5-1; CDR3: ASSLMSGRALDTQY
J: TRBJ2-7; V: TRBV6-2/TRBV6-3; CDR3: ALAPREGRGVYEQY
J: TRBJ2-7; V: TRBV24-1; CDR3: ATSDLSSTREQGAGYEQY
J: TRBJ2-7; V: TRBV19; CDR3: ASSILGSGEQY
J: TRBJ1-2; V: TRBV6-2/TRBV6-3; CDR3: ASMFSRIDGYT
J: TRBJ2-7; V: TRBV28; CDR3: ASRAQGYEQY
J: TRBJ2-1; V: TRBV7-9; CDR3: ASSLGLAGGLISSYNEQF
J: TRBJ2-2; V: TRBV12-3/TRBV12-4; CDR3: ASSLGREAGELF
J: TRBJ2-7; V: TRBV2; CDR3: ASSERGFLTAYEQY
J: TRBJ2-2; V: TRBV29-1; CDR3: SASWTDPNRPGELF
J: TRBJ2-7; V: TRBV7-2; CDR3: ASSSRVVIYEQY
J: TRBJ2-4; V: TRBV2; CDR3: ASSLESKVQY
J: TRBJ2-7; V: TRBV12-3/TRBV12-4; CDR3: ASSSPGRTYEQY
J: TRBJ1-2; V: TRBV29-1; CDR3: SVLGQGAFGYT